This T cell receptor beta chain was captured by sequencing in a study of CD8+CD57+ T cells in acquired aplastic anemia. The template for TCR beta VDJ and CDR3 sequence profiling was genomic DNA. TCRdb recomputed calls from the reads with MiXCR, one row per CDR3 protein. The sample contains about 270,000 distinct CDR3 sequences, less than 85% of which appear only once. Flow cytometry had shown expanded CD8+CD57+ cells in the patients chosen for sequencing. With respect to this clonotype: The antigen remains undetermined.

Findings and limits, study-wide: Roughly 28 was the count of CD8+ CDR3 sequences that patients shared with controls.

V was pared by 4 bases and J by 6 bases, with 10 bases of the junction left unmatched. The CDR3 is 15 residues long. CDR1 and CDR2 from the germline V gene are SGHTA and FQGNSA. This clonotype was sampled from a human donor with aplastic anemia. The gene calls are TRBV7-2 and TRBJ2-3; 7 nucleotides match TRBD1. The sequenced sample consisted of sorted CD4+, CD8+, or CD8+CD57+ T cells (not recorded which) from PBMCs. The CDR3 loop is CASSSLGGAHDTQYF. CDR3 bases: TGTGCCAGCAGCTCACTAGGGGGCGCCCACGATACGCAGTATTTT.